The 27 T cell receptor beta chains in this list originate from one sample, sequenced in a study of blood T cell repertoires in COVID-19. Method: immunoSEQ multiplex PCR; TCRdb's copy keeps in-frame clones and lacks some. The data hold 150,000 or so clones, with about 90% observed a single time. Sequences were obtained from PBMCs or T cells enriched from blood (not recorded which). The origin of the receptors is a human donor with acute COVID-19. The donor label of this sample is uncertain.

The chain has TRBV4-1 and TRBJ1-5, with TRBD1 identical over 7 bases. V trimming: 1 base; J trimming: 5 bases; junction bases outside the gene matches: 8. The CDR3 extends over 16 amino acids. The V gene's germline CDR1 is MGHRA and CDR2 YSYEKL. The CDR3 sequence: CASSQGQGRRDQPQHF. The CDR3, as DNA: TGCGCCAGCAGCCAAGGACAGGGAAGAAGGGATCAGCCCCAGCATTTT.

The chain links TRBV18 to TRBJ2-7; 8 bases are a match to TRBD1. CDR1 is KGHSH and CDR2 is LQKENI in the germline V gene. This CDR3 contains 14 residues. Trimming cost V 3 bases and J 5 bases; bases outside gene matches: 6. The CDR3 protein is CASSPGDRHHEQYF. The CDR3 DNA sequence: TGTGCCAGCTCACCGGGGGACAGGCACCACGAGCAGTACTTC.

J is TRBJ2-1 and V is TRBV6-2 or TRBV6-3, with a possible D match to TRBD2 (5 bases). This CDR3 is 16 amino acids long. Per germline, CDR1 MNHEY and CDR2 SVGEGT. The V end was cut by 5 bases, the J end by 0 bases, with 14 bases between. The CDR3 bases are TGTGCCAGCAGTGGCTTCCTAGCCAGCTCCTACAATGAGCAGTTCTTC. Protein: CASSGFLASSYNEQFF.

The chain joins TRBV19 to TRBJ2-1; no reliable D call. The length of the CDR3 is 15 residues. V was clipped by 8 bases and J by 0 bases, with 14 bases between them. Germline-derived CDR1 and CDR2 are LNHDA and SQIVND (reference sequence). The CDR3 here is CASEVSGSSYNEQFF. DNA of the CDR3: TGTGCCAGTGAAGTCTCAGGTAGCTCCTACAATGAGCAGTTCTTC.

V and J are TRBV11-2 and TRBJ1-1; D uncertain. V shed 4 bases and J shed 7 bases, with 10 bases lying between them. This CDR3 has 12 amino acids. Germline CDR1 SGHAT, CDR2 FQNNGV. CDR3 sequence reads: CASSSNGVEAFF. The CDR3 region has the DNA TGTGCCAGCAGCTCCAACGGAGTTGAAGCTTTCTTT.

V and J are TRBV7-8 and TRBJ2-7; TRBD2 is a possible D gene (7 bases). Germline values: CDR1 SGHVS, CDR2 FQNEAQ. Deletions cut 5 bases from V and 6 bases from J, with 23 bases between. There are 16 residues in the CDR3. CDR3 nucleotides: TGTGCCAGCAGCCTTGGGGGCGGTGGCGGGGGCTTCGAGCAGTACTTC. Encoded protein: CASSLGGGGGGFEQYF.

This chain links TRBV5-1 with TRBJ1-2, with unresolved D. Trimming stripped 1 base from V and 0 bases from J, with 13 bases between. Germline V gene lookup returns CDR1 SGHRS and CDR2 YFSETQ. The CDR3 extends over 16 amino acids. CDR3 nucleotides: TGCGCCAGCAGCTTGAGGCTTGAGGGAACTAACTATGGCTACACCTTC. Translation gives CASSLRLEGTNYGYTF.

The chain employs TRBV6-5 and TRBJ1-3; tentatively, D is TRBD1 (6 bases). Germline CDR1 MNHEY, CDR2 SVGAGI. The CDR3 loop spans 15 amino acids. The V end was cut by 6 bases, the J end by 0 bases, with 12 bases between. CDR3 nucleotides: TGTGCCAGCAGCTACGGGGGCCACTCTGGAAACACCATATATTTT. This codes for CASSYGGHSGNTIYF.

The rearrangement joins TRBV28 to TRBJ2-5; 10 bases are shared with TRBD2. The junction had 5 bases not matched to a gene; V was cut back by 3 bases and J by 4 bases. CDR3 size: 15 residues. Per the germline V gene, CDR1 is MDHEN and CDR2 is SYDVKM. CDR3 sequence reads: CASSFQRGGAETQYF. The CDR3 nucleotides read TGTGCCAGCAGTTTTCAGCGGGGGGGGGCAGAGACCCAGTACTTC.

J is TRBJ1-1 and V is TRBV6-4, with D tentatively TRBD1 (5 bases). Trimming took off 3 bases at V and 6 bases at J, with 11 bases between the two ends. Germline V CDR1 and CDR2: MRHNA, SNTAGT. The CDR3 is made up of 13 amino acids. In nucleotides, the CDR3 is TGTGCCAGCAGTGAGGAAGGACACTCTGAAGCTTTCTTT. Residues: CASSEEGHSEAFF.

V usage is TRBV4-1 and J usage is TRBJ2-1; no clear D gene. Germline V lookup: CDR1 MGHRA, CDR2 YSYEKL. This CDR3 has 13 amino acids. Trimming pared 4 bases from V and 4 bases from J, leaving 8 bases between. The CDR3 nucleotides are TGCGCCAGCAGCCCTAGGAGATACAATGAGCAGTTCTTC. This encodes CASSPRRYNEQFF.

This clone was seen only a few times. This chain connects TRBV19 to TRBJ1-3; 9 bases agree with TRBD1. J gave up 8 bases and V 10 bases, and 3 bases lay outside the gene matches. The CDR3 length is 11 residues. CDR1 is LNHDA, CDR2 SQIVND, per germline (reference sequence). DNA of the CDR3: TGTGCCACCGGGACAGGGCACACCATATATTTT. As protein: CATGTGHTIYF.

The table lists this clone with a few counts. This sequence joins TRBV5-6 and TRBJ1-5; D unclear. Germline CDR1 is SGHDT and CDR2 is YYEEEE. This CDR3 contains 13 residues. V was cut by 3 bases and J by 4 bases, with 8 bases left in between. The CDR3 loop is CASSSQMNQPQHF. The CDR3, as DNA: TGTGCCAGCAGCTCCCAAATGAATCAGCCCCAGCATTTT.

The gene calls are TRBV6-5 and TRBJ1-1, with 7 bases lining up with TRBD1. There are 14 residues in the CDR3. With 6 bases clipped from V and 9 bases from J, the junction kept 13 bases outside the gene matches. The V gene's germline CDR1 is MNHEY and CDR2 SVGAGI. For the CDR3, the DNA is TGTGCCAGCAGCCCCGACAGGGAAACACTGAAAGCTTTCTTT. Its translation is CASSPDRETLKAFF.

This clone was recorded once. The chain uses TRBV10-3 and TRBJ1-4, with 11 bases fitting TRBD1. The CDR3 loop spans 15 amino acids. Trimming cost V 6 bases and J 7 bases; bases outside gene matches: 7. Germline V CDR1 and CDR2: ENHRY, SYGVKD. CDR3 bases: TGTGCCATCAGGTGGACAGGGGGCATGGGTGAAAAACTGTTTTTT. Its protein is CAIRWTGGMGEKLFF.

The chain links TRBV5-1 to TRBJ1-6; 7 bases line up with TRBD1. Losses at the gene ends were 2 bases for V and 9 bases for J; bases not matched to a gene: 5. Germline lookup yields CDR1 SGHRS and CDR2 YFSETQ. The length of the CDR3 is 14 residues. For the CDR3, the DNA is TGCGCCAGCAGCTTTACAGGGGACGGTTCACCCCTCCACTTT. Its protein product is CASSFTGDGSPLHF.

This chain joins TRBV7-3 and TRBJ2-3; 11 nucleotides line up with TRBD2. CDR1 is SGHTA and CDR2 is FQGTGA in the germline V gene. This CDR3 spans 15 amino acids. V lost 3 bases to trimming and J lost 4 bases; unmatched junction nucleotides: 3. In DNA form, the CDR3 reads TGTGCCAGCAGCTTGCTAGCGGGGGGAGCAGATACGCAGTATTTT. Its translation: CASSLLAGGADTQYF.

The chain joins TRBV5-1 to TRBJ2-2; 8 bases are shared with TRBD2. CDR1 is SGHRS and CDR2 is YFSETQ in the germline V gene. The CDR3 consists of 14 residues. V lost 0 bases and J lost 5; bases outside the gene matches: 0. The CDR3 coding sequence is TGCGCCAGCAGCTTGGAGCGGGGGACCGGGGAGCTGTTTTTT. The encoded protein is CASSLERGTGELFF.

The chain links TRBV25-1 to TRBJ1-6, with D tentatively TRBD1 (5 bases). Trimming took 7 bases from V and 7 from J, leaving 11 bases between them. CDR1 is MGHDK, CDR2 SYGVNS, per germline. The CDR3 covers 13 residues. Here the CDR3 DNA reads TGTGCCAGCACCCTAAAGGGGAATTCACCCCTCCACTTT. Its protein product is CASTLKGNSPLHF.

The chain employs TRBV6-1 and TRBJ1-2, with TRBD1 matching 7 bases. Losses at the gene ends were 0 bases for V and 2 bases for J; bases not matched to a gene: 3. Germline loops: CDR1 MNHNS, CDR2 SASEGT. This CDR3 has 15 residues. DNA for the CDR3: TGTGCCAGCAGTGAAGCAAGGGGGCGCAACTATGGCTACACCTTC. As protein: CASSEARGRNYGYTF.

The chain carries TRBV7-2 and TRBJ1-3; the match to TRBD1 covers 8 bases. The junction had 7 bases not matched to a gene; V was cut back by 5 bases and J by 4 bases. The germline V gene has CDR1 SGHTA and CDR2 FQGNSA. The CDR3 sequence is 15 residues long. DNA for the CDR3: TGTGCCAGCAGCGGAAGGGACAGGCCAGGAAACACCATATATTTT. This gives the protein CASSGRDRPGNTIYF.

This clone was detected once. The CDR3 here is CASSKGTSGGSEQFF. The CDR3 DNA reads TGTGCCAGCAGCAAAGGGACTAGCGGGGGCTCTGAGCAGTTCTTC. The J gene is TRBJ2-1, the V gene TRBV6-2 or TRBV6-3; 14 bases are shared with TRBD2. The germline gives CDR1 MNHEY, CDR2 SVGEGT. This CDR3 has 15 residues. J lost 9 bases, V lost 6 bases, and 7 bases had no gene match.

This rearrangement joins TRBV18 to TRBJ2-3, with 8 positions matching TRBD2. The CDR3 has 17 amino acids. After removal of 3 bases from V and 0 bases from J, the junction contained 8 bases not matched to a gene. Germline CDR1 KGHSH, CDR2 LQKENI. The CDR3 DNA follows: TGTGCCAGCTCACCCCGCGGGCTAGCGGGCAGCACAGATACGCAGTATTTT. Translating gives CASSPRGLAGSTDTQYF.

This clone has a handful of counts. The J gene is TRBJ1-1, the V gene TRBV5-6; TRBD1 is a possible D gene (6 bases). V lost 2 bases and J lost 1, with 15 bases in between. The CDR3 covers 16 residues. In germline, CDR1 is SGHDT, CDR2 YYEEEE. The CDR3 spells CASSLTGTPSNTEAFF. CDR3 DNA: TGTGCCAGCAGCTTAACAGGGACCCCCTCGAACACTGAAGCTTTCTTT. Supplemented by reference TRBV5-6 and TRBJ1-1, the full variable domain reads DAGVTQSPTHLIKTRGQQVTLRCSPKSGHDTVSWYQQALGQGPQFIFQYYEEEERQRGNFPDRFSGHQFPNYSSELNVNALLLGDSALYLCASSLTGTPSNTEAFFGQGTRLTVV.

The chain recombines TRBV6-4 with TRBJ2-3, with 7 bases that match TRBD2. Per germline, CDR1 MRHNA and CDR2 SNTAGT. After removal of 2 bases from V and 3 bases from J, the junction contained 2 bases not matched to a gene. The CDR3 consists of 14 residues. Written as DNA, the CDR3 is TGTGCCAGCAGTGACGGCGGGGGTACAGATACGCAGTATTTT. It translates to CASSDGGGTDTQYF.

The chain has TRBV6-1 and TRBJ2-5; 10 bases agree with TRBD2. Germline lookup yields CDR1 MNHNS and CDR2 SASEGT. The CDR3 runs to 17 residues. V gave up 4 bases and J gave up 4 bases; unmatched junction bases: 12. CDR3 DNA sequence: TGTGCCAGCAGTGGAAGGGCGAGCGGGGGGGCCAGAGAGACCCAGTACTTC. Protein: CASSGRASGGARETQYF.

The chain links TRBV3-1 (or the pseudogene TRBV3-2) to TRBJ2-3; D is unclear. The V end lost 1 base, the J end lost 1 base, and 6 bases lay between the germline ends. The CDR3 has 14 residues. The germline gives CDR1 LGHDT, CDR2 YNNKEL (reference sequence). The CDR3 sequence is CASSQAGGTDTQYF. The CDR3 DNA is TGTGCCAGCAGCCAAGCAGGTGGCACAGATACGCAGTATTTT.